The source of this T cell receptor beta chain is a study of shared clonotypes between healthy human individuals. Study observations and caveats: Generally, naive subsets came out with larger estimated richness than memory subsets. Researchers sampled blood only, noting tissue repertoires likely differ.

On this clone itself: What it binds is not known.

Looked up from germline, CDR1 is LNHDA and CDR2 is SQIVND (reference sequence). The length of the CDR3 is 12 residues. V shed 7 bases and J shed 6 bases, with 11 bases lying between them. DNA at about 200 ng, about 30,000 T cell genomes, went into sorted-subset replicate PCRs. TCRdb's copy holds only in-frame clones and misses some; the assay was immunoSEQ multiplex PCR. Of about 680,000 clones listed, over 65% were seen once; the top ten hold approximately 1.7%. The sequence derives from a woman between 25 and 40 years old in good health. The chain recombines TRBV19 with TRBJ2-3; D gene unclear. The sequencing sample was made of memory CD4+ T cells sorted from blood. Subset denoted: CD45RA-negative fraction. CDR3 DNA: TGTGCCAGTACTAACATGGGGGATACGCAGTATTTT. This gives the protein CASTNMGDTQYF. Full variable domain (missing parts from reference TRBV19 and TRBJ2-3): DGGITQSPKYLFRKEGQNVTLSCEQNLNHDAMYWYRQDPGQGLRLIYYSQIVNDFQKGDIAEGYSVSREKKESFPLTVTSAQKNPTAFYLCASTNMGDTQYFGPGTRLTVL.